The 10 T cell receptor beta chains reported below all come from one sample, sequenced in a study of blood T cell repertoires in COVID-19. The repertoire was sequenced with immunoSEQ multiplex PCR; TCRdb's copy has only in-frame clones and lacks some. Of 140,000 to 150,000 clones in the sample, around 80% were seen once. Specimen: peripheral blood. The receptors were sampled from a human donor with acute or convalescent COVID-19. The donor label of this sample is uncertain.

The J gene is TRBJ2-3, the V gene TRBV3-1 (or the pseudogene TRBV3-2); 13 positions match TRBD2. Unmatched junction bases numbered 8, after V lost 4 bases and J lost 1 base. CDR3 length: 18 residues. Germline values: CDR1 LGHDT, CDR2 YNNKEL (reference sequence). The CDR3 sequence is CASSLLRTSGGGTDTQYF. In DNA, the CDR3 is TGTGCCAGCAGCCTTCTTCGGACTAGCGGGGGCGGCACAGATACGCAGTATTTT.

This clone was counted between two and nine times. This chain connects TRBV5-1 to TRBJ1-2, with TRBD1 matching 11 bases. CDR1 and CDR2 from the germline V gene are SGHRS and YFSETQ. The CDR3 has 15 amino acids. After removal of 3 bases from V and 3 bases from J, the junction contained 4 bases not matched to a gene. CDR3 protein: CASSWGTGGDYGYTF. The CDR3 DNA is TGCGCCAGCAGCTGGGGGACAGGGGGAGACTATGGCTACACCTTC.

This clone occurred a few times. V usage is TRBV5-1 and J usage is TRBJ1-1, with a weak D call TRBD1 (5 bases). The germline CDR1 and CDR2 sequences are SGHRS and YFSETQ. V was trimmed by 0 bases and J by 4 bases, leaving 10 bases between them. CDR3 size: 14 residues. CDR3 residues: CASSLGQGSTEAFF. The CDR3 coding sequence is TGCGCCAGCAGCTTGGGGCAGGGCAGCACTGAAGCTTTCTTT.

The chain links TRBV6-1 to TRBJ1-2, with 8 positions matching TRBD1. V lost 2 bases, J lost 0 bases, and 5 bases stayed unmatched. The CDR3 has 16 amino acids. In germline, CDR1 is MNHNS, CDR2 SASEGT. The CDR3, as DNA: TGTGCCAGCAGTGAACCCAGGGGGCTAACTAACTATGGCTACACCTTC. It translates to CASSEPRGLTNYGYTF.

CDR3 in amino acids: CASSPGTGGKETQYF. In DNA form, the CDR3 reads TGCGCCAGCAGCCCCGGGACAGGGGGCAAGGAGACCCAGTACTTC. This chain links TRBV5-1 with TRBJ2-5, with TRBD1 matching 12 bases. The CDR3 is made up of 15 amino acids. J was trimmed by 5 bases and V by 4 bases; bases with no gene match: 6. Germline V gives CDR1 SGHRS, CDR2 YFSETQ.

The rearrangement uses TRBV7-8 and TRBJ2-7; 9 bases map to TRBD1. With V trimmed by 1 base and J by 7 bases, 11 bases remained unmatched. CDR1 is SGHVS and CDR2 is FQNEAQ in the germline V gene. There are 16 residues in the CDR3. CDR3 sequence (DNA): TGTGCCAGCAGCTTAGAATACCGGGACAGGGCGGGAGAGCAGTACTTC. This codes for CASSLEYRDRAGEQYF.

This clone appeared once. The rearrangement joins TRBV7-6 to TRBJ2-2, with D possibly matching TRBD1 (5 bases). V lost 5 bases and J 0 bases, leaving 13 bases between the germline ends. Looked up from germline, CDR1 is SGHVS and CDR2 is FNYEAQ. The CDR3 is 16 amino acids. The DNA of the CDR3 is TGTGCCAGCAGCCCCACGGACAACTCGAACACCGGGGAGCTGTTTTTT. Amino acid sequence: CASSPTDNSNTGELFF. Full variable domain (remainder filled in from reference TRBV7-6 and TRBJ2-2): GAGVSQSPRYKVTKRGQDVALRCDPISGHVSLYWYRQALGQGPEFLTYFNYEAQQDKSGLPNDRFSAERPEGSISTLTIQRTEQRDSAMYRCASSPTDNSNTGELFFGEGSRLTVL.

This chain links TRBV5-1 with TRBJ1-3; 7 bases map to TRBD1. After removal of 0 bases from V and 0 bases from J, the junction contained 0 bases not matched to a gene. The CDR3 is 15 amino acids. The V gene's germline CDR1 is SGHRS and CDR2 YFSETQ. CDR3 nucleotide sequence: TGCGCCAGCAGCTTGGCAGGGGGCTCTGGAAACACCATATATTTT. Translated, it gives CASSLAGGSGNTIYF.

The chain uses TRBV6-2 or TRBV6-3 and TRBJ1-2, with 9 bases fitting TRBD1. The germline V gene has CDR1 MNHEY and CDR2 SVGEGT. The CDR3 is 15 residues long. The V and J ends lost 6 bases and 6 bases, in that order; junction bases with no gene match: 11. The CDR3 protein is CASSRTDRDRDGYTF. CDR3 sequence (DNA): TGTGCCAGCAGCCGAACAGACCGGGACAGGGATGGCTACACCTTC.

In this sample, this clone turned up a few times. The chain joins TRBV5-4 to TRBJ2-7; 8 positions agree with TRBD1. The CDR3 length is 15 residues. The V and J ends lost 4 bases and 7 bases, in that order; junction bases with no gene match: 13. CDR1 and CDR2 (germline): SGHNT, YYREEE (reference sequence). CDR3 bases: TGTGCCAGCAGCGGAGTCAGGGGGCGAACGGGGGAGCAGTACTTC. Translating gives CASSGVRGRTGEQYF. Based on the CDR3 plus reference TRBV5-4 and TRBJ2-7, the full variable domain is ETGVTQSPTHLIKTRGQQVTLRCSSQSGHNTVSWYQQALGQGPQFIFQYYREEENGRGNFPPRFSGLQFPNYSSELNVNALELDDSALYLCASSGVRGRTGEQYFGPGTRLTVT.